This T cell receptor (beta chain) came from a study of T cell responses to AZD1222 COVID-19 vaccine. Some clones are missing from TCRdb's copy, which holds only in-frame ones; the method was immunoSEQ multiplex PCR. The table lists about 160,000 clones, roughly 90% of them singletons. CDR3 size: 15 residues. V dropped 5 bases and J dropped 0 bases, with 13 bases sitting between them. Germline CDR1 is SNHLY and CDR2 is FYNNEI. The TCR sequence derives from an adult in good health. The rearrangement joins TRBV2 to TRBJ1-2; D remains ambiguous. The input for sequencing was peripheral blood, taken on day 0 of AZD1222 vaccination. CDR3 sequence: CASSTPAAPNYGYTF. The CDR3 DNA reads TGTGCCAGCAGTACACCGGCAGCCCCTAACTATGGCTACACCTTC.